The rows below give T cell receptor beta chains drawn from one sample of a study of blood T cell repertoires in COVID-19. The assay was immunoSEQ multiplex PCR, and TCRdb's table has in-frame clones only and misses some. The table includes roughly 150,000 clones, 75% to 85% detected once. Source material: peripheral blood. The receptors come from a man aged 45-60 years with acute or convalescent COVID-19. Both conserved end residues are part of each CDR3. Each record gives: J gene, D gene, V gene, CDR3 length, CDR3 protein, CDR3 DNA. The D gene is left open where the match is weak.

J gene: TRBJ2-6
D gene: -
V gene: TRBV10-3
CDR3 length: 17
CDR3 protein: CAISENPGASGANVLTF
CDR3 DNA: TGTGCCATCAGTGAGAATCCGGGTGCCTCTGGGGCCAACGTCCTGACTTTC

J gene: TRBJ2-7
D gene: TRBD2
V gene: TRBV3-1/TRBV3-2
CDR3 length: 13
CDR3 protein: CASSRAGYYEQYF
CDR3 DNA: TGTGCCAGCAGTCGAGCGGGGTACTACGAGCAGTACTTC

J gene: TRBJ1-1
D gene: -
V gene: TRBV5-6
CDR3 length: 13
CDR3 protein: CASSLMGGTEAFF
CDR3 DNA: TGTGCCAGCAGCTTGATGGGAGGTACTGAAGCTTTCTTT

J gene: TRBJ2-7
D gene: -
V gene: TRBV14
CDR3 length: 17
CDR3 protein: CASSQGLTGAVRGEQYF
CDR3 DNA: TGTGCCAGCAGCCAAGGCTTGACAGGTGCTGTACGGGGCGAGCAGTACTTC

J gene: TRBJ1-2
D gene: TRBD1
V gene: TRBV3-1/TRBV3-2
CDR3 length: 15
CDR3 protein: CASSQGETGGYGYTF
CDR3 DNA: TGTGCCAGCAGCCAAGGGGAAACAGGGGGCTATGGCTACACCTTC

J gene: TRBJ1-5
D gene: TRBD1
V gene: TRBV28
CDR3 length: 16
CDR3 protein: CASGSDPTGSNQPQHF
CDR3 DNA: TGTGCCAGCGGTTCCGACCCGACAGGGAGCAATCAGCCCCAGCATTTT

J gene: TRBJ2-5
D gene: -
V gene: TRBV18
CDR3 length: 15
CDR3 protein: CASSLTGEVQETQYF
CDR3 DNA: TGTGCCAGCTCACTCACCGGAGAGGTACAAGAGACCCAGTACTTC

J gene: TRBJ1-4
D gene: TRBD1
V gene: TRBV2
CDR3 length: 15
CDR3 protein: CASTPWTGEEEKLFF
CDR3 DNA: TGTGCCAGCACCCCCTGGACAGGAGAAGAGGAAAAACTGTTTTTT

J gene: TRBJ2-7
D gene: -
V gene: TRBV27
CDR3 length: 13
CDR3 protein: CASSRSPTYEQYF
CDR3 DNA: TGTGCCAGCAGCAGGTCACCTACCTACGAGCAGTACTTC

J gene: TRBJ1-1
D gene: TRBD1
V gene: TRBV6-1
CDR3 length: 15
CDR3 protein: CASSDPGQGRFEAFF
CDR3 DNA: TGTGCCAGCAGTGATCCCGGACAGGGGAGATTTGAAGCTTTCTTT

J gene: TRBJ1-1
D gene: -
V gene: TRBV6-5
CDR3 length: 13
CDR3 protein: CASSLTVNTEAFF
CDR3 DNA: TGTGCCAGCAGTTTGACAGTCAACACTGAAGCTTTCTTT

J gene: TRBJ2-1
D gene: TRBD1
V gene: TRBV15
CDR3 length: 14
CDR3 protein: CATSPGQGVNEQFF
CDR3 DNA: TGTGCCACCAGCCCGGGACAGGGGGTCAATGAGCAGTTCTTC

J gene: TRBJ2-5
D gene: -
V gene: TRBV2
CDR3 length: 14
CDR3 protein: CASSPTSFQETQYF
CDR3 DNA: TGTGCCAGCAGTCCGACTAGTTTCCAAGAGACCCAGTACTTC

J gene: TRBJ1-1
D gene: -
V gene: TRBV4-1
CDR3 length: 14
CDR3 protein: CASSRLAVNTEAFF
CDR3 DNA: TGCGCCAGCAGCCGCCTGGCAGTGAACACTGAAGCTTTCTTT

J gene: TRBJ2-1
D gene: -
V gene: TRBV7-9
CDR3 length: 16
CDR3 protein: CASSLSKVLAYNEQFF
CDR3 DNA: TGTGCCAGCAGCTTATCCAAGGTCCTAGCTTACAATGAGCAGTTCTTC